The 10 T cell receptor beta chains reported below all come from one sample, sequenced in a study of blood T cell repertoires in COVID-19. This table comes from immunoSEQ multiplex PCR, and its TCRdb copy is limited to in-frame clones, with some not included. Seen here are about 27,000 clones, about nine tenths observed once, and the top ten hold approximately 3%. Material: peripheral blood. These receptors all come from a human donor in a cohort sampled during active COVID-19.

V is TRBV5-1 and J is TRBJ1-5; 9 bases fit TRBD1. The germline V gene has CDR1 SGHRS and CDR2 YFSETQ. The V and J ends lost 1 base and 4 bases, in that order; junction bases with no gene match: 3. The length of the CDR3 is 15 residues. DNA for the CDR3: TGCGCCAGCAGCTTGTCGGGACAGGGAAATCAGCCCCAGCATTTT. Encoded protein: CASSLSGQGNQPQHF.

The rearrangement joins TRBV29-1 to TRBJ1-1, with 7 bases that match TRBD1. After removal of 6 bases from V and 8 bases from J, the junction contained 3 bases not matched to a gene. The germline gives CDR1 SQVTM, CDR2 ANQGSEA. The length of the CDR3 is 10 residues. CDR3 DNA sequence: TGCAGCGTGTTGACAGGGGAAGCTTTCTTT. This encodes CSVLTGEAFF.

The chain links TRBV2 to TRBJ2-1; 12 bases are a match to TRBD2. The CDR3 totals 17 residues. Trimming removed 7 bases from V and 0 bases from J; junction bases left unmatched: 7. Germline V gene lookup returns CDR1 SNHLY and CDR2 FYNNEI. CDR3 in amino acids: CASKGSSGGASYNEQFF. CDR3 bases: TGTGCCAGCAAGGGGTCTAGCGGGGGGGCCTCCTACAATGAGCAGTTCTTC.

This chain's CDR3 is CASSLWAATNEKLFF. CDR3 nucleotide sequence: TGTGCCAGCAGTTTGTGGGCCGCAACTAATGAAAAACTGTTTTTT. The chain combines TRBV28 with TRBJ1-4; D unclear. The length of the CDR3 is 15 residues. Germline CDR1 is MDHEN and CDR2 is SYDVKM. With 3 bases removed from V and 0 bases from J, the gap between germline ends came to 8 bases.

This sequence joins TRBV27 and TRBJ1-6; 7 bases are shared with TRBD1. The CDR3 is 18 residues long. Per germline, CDR1 MNHEY and CDR2 SMNVEV (reference sequence). The V and J ends lost 3 bases and 7 bases, in that order; junction bases with no gene match: 15. This CDR3 reads CASSFQAPYGTDNSPLHF. CDR3 bases: TGTGCCAGCAGTTTTCAGGCCCCATATGGGACAGACAATTCACCCCTCCACTTT.

The rearrangement links TRBV18 to TRBJ1-6, with TRBD1 matching over 7 bases. With V trimmed by 3 bases and J by 8 bases, 4 bases remained unmatched. Germline V gives CDR1 KGHSH, CDR2 LQKENI. The CDR3 runs to 14 residues. CDR3 loop: CASSPTGQDSPLHF. The CDR3 DNA sequence: TGTGCCAGCTCACCGACAGGGCAGGATTCACCCCTCCACTTT.

The chain couples TRBV6-5 to TRBJ2-5, with TRBD1 matching 8 bases. This CDR3 region has 14 residues. Germline loops: CDR1 MNHEY, CDR2 SVGAGI. V shed 7 bases, J shed 5 bases, and the junction held 9 bases outside the gene matches. CDR3: CASTSQGGWETQYF. The CDR3 nucleotides read TGTGCCAGCACCTCACAGGGGGGATGGGAGACCCAGTACTTC.

The CDR3 DNA reads as TGTGCCAGCAGCGTAGCCCCCACAGGGGGCCAGCCCCAGCATTTT. This translates into CASSVAPTGGQPQHF. The chain employs TRBV9 and TRBJ1-5; 9 nucleotides agree with TRBD1. There are 15 residues in the CDR3. V shed 0 bases, J shed 7 bases, and the junction held 5 bases outside the gene matches. CDR1 SGDLS and CDR2 YYNGEE come from the germline V gene. Filled out from reference TRBV9 and TRBJ1-5, the complete variable domain reads DSGVTQTPKHLITATGQRVTLRCSPRSGDLSVYWYQQSLDQGLQFLIQYYNGEERAKGNILERFSAQQFPDLHSELNLSSLELGDSALYFCASSVAPTGGQPQHFGDGTRLSIL.

In its sample, this clone was seen once. J is TRBJ2-2 and V is TRBV24-1, with 7 nucleotides matching TRBD2. The CDR3 runs to 17 residues. V lost 0 bases and J lost 0; bases outside the gene matches: 3. Germline lookup yields CDR1 KGHDR and CDR2 SFDVKD. The CDR3 is CATSDLPGRTNTGELFF. The CDR3, as DNA: TGTGCCACCAGTGATTTGCCCGGGAGGACGAACACCGGGGAGCTGTTTTTT.

The genes are TRBV5-1 and TRBJ1-3; the D gene is possibly TRBD1 (6 bases). This CDR3 is built from 14 residues. V was shortened by 4 bases and J by 4 bases, with 12 bases between the two germline ends. Looked up from germline, CDR1 is SGHRS and CDR2 is YFSETQ. CDR3 sequence reads: CASSRGADGNTIYF. CDR3 coding DNA: TGCGCCAGCAGCCGGGGGGCTGACGGAAACACCATATATTTT.